The entry below gives a single T cell receptor (beta chain) sequence along with its context. Terminally differentiated effector memory CD45RA+ cells were excluded by CCR7 positive selection of CD45RO-negative cells. Participating donors were healthy, HIV-negative adults free of recent acute infections or vaccinations. The data were taken from a study of shared clonotypes between healthy human individuals. Authors' methods: Owing to the provision of junction-only sequences devoid of quality scores by immunoSEQ, filtering differed. The protocol was immunoSEQ multiplex PCR, while the TCRdb copy is restricted to in-frame clones and leaves out a portion. The V and J calls and clone size are taken from that table; D and trimming were inferred from the DNA. The profile covers some 2 million clones, with roughly 95% appearing a single time and less than 1.5% taken by the ten largest. The TCR originated in a man aged 18-30 years in good health. The sequenced sample consisted of naive CD8+ T cells sorted from blood.

The CDR3 nucleotides read TGTGCCAGCAGTTACCAGGACTCTAACACCGGGGAGCTGTTTTTT. This encodes CASSYQDSNTGELFF. V and J are TRBV6-5 and TRBJ2-2, with D perhaps matching TRBD2 (5 bases). Trimming removed 2 bases from V and 2 bases from J, with 9 bases in between. The CDR3 length is 15 residues. CDR1 is MNHEY, CDR2 SVGAGI, per germline.